Described below is a single T cell receptor (beta chain) sequence and its context. This sample is drawn from a study of blood T cell repertoires in COVID-19. Overall study: Whether acute or convalescent, the COVID-19 samples came from the United States, Italy and Spain.

Per the original data handling: Reference gene primer amplification gave estimated nucleated cell counts. Assay: immunoSEQ multiplex PCR; the TCRdb copy retains only in-frame clones and omits some. V and J calls and clone size are copied from that table; D and trimming were computed from the DNA. In the table there are 45,000 to 55,000 clones, about 86% of which are singletons. Germline V lookup: CDR1 SGHTA, CDR2 FQGNSA. V was clipped by 6 bases and J by 2 bases; unmatched bases: 4. The CDR3 has 14 residues. The clonotype comes from a man in his 70s with active COVID-19. The V gene is TRBV7-2, the J gene TRBJ2-7; 10 nucleotides match TRBD2. Sequenced input: peripheral blood. CDR3 in DNA: TGTGCCAGCAGGGTAGCGGGGGGTGCCTACGAGCAGTACTTC. It is translated as CASRVAGGAYEQYF.